This T cell receptor beta chain was obtained from a study of graft-versus-host responses after intestinal transplantation. About the study: Recipients across the board were started on anti-thymocyte globulin induction, then kept on tacrolimus and steroids for roughly 3 years. Study findings and constraints: Early post-transplant declines in HvG were associated with peak levels of circulating GvH clones. GvH clonotypes were identified within recipient marrow, with a subset emerging first in ileum or blood. When patients had graft-donor T cell macrochimerism, their allografts held high graft-versus-host to host-versus-graft clonal ratios.

The CDR3 runs 15 residues. This clone came up a few times. Antigen: not known. Here immunoSEQ multiplex PCR was the method, and the copy in TCRdb shows in-frame clones only, minus some. The sample lists tens of thousands of clones, about 94% occurring once. The specimen was unstimulated CD8+ T cells sorted from spleen or lymph node cells, collected before intestinal transplant. This clonotype was sampled from a human donor who received an intestinal transplant. The chain recombines TRBV21-1 with TRBJ1-4. TRBV21-1 is deemed a pseudogene. The chain's CDR3 is CASSKLMGGGEKLFF. Here the CDR3 DNA reads TGTGCCAGCAGCAAGTTAATGGGGGGTGGAGAAAAACTGTTTTTT.